What follows is one T cell receptor beta chain and its context. What it binds is not known. These data are taken from a study of T cell responses to AZD1222 COVID-19 vaccine. Profiling relied on immunoSEQ multiplex PCR, and the TCRdb table lists in-frame clones only, not all of them. This sample has under 80,000 clones, with around 88% found just once. Whole-study results and caveats: Reports say nearly half of spike-specific TCRs go after unmutated variant regions. Vaccine-associated CD4 TCRs ranged over spike, dominating at 160-218 and 743-854.

The V end was cut by 6 bases, the J end by 1 base, with 12 bases between. This CDR3 comprises 14 residues. Per germline, CDR1 MNHEY and CDR2 SMNVEV (reference sequence). The chain has TRBV27 and TRBJ1-1; no clear D. The sample in question was peripheral blood, obtained on day 0 of AZD1222 vaccination. This TCR was recovered from an adult in good health. CDR3 bases: TGTGCCAGCAGGGTATATGGGCAGAACACTGAAGCTTTCTTT. This translates into CASRVYGQNTEAFF.